This T cell receptor (beta chain) was sequenced during a study of cytomegalovirus exposure and HLA in healthy donors. The PCR employed 60 Vbeta primers together with 13 Jbeta primers. Per the original methods: Later work found about 80 million unique TCR beta chains, with about 10 million shared. Assay used: immunoSEQ multiplex PCR; TCRdb lists only in-frame clones, some missing. V, J and clone size reflect that table, while D and trimming were determined from the DNA. The sample lists about 190,000 clones, over 70% occurring once. Findings and limits, study-wide: In vitro, three CMV-associated chains proved specific for CMV antigens.

V shed 6 bases and J shed 1 base, with 8 bases lying between them. The CDR3 contains 13 residues. Germline CDR1 reads MNHEY; CDR2 reads SVGAGI. Turning to this clone: Its cognate antigen is unknown.

The V gene is TRBV6-5, the J gene TRBJ2-3; D gene uncertain. Sample: PBMCs. This receptor was identified in a man between 50 and 59 years old in good health and CMV-seronegative. The DNA for the CDR3 is TGTGCCAGCAGAGTACCAGGCACAGATACGCAGTATTTT. It encodes CASRVPGTDTQYF.